This entry lists 6 T cell receptor beta chains sequenced from one sample in a study of OX40 agonist ivuxolimab in advanced cancers. The assay was immunoSEQ multiplex PCR, and TCRdb's table has in-frame clones only and misses some. The sample contains approximately 86,000 clones, just over 85% of which appear only once. The sequencing used CD4+ or CD8+ T cells sorted from blood, collected in a trial of the OX40 agonist ivuxolimab. All receptors come from an adult with an advanced solid tumor such as melanoma, head and neck, liver or kidney cancer.

V and J are TRBV27 and TRBJ2-1, with TRBD1 matching over 8 bases. V was clipped by 6 bases and J by 6 bases; unmatched bases: 4. Germline V gives CDR1 MNHEY, CDR2 SMNVEV (reference sequence). The CDR3 runs 13 residues. The CDR3 here is CASSITGGNEQFF. CDR3 DNA: TGTGCCAGCAGCATCACAGGGGGCAATGAGCAGTTCTTC.

Concerning this clone: Relative to the germline gene, one junction end is altered; a read error may explain this. This chain connects TRBV11-3 to TRBJ1-1; D is perhaps TRBD1 (5 bases). Germline V gene lookup returns CDR1 SGHNT and CDR2 YENEEA. The CDR3 has 11 amino acids. CDR3 sequence (DNA): TGTGCCAGCAGGTTAGGGACTACCACCCCCTTT. Its translation: CASRLGTTTPF.

This rearrangement joins TRBV10-2 to TRBJ1-5; no reliable D call. V was cut by 3 bases and J by 1 base, with 7 bases left in between. Germline V gene sequence: CDR1 WSHSY, CDR2 SAAADI. This CDR3 contains 14 residues. The CDR3 protein is CASSDRQSNQPQHF. The CDR3 DNA follows: TGCGCCAGCAGTGATAGGCAGAGCAATCAGCCCCAGCATTTT.

The chain is built from TRBV30 and TRBJ2-5, with 9 bases identical to TRBD1. The end of the DNA aligns better with TRBJ2-7, so the J call may be wrong. The CDR3 consists of 14 residues. CDR1 and CDR2 (germline): GTSNPN, SVGIG (reference sequence). CDR3: CAWRRQGDRYEQYF. For the CDR3, the DNA is TGTGCCTGGAGGAGACAGGGGGATAGGTACGAGCAGTACTTC.

Here the CDR3 reads CASSSTGTSGKLFF. In nucleotides, the CDR3 is TGTGCCAGTAGTAGTACCGGGACCTCTGGGAAACTGTTTTTT. The gene calls are TRBV19 and TRBJ1-4; tentative D call: TRBD1 (5 bases). V lost 4 bases and J 11 bases, leaving 17 bases between the germline ends. Germline V gives CDR1 LNHDA, CDR2 SQIVND (reference sequence). The CDR3 consists of 14 residues.

The gene calls are TRBV10-3 and TRBJ2-5, with 15 bases matching TRBD2. The end of the DNA is better explained by TRBJ2-7, so the J call may be wrong. The CDR3 length is 15 residues. Germline loops: CDR1 ENHRY, CDR2 SYGVKD. DNA for the CDR3: TGTGCCATCAGTTCCGGGACTAGCGGGGGGTACGAGCAGTACTTC. It encodes CAISSGTSGGYEQYF.